One sample yielded the 3 T cell receptor beta chains listed below, sequenced in a study of blood T cells in healthy people across ages. For the second PCR, which ran for 7 to 11 cycles, a sample-barcoded 5' primer and a J-beta primer mix were used. From the 5' RACE reads, TCRdb called clonotypes with MiXCR, one entry per CDR3 protein. The sample shows fewer than 800,000 distinct CDR3 sequences, roughly 30% of them seen only once. Sequenced: blood. Every receptor here comes from a woman of 80 years or more in good health.

For this clonotype: One end of the junction varies from germline; a read error may be responsible. The chain is built from TRBV20-1 and TRBJ1-5; D perhaps matches TRBD1 (6 bases). Germline V gene data show CDR1 as DFQATT and CDR2 as SNEGSKA (reference sequence). The CDR3 spans 16 residues. As DNA, the CDR3 is TGCAGTGCTAGAAGGGGGATAGAGAATAGCGATCAGCCCCAGCATTTT. The encoded protein is CSARRGIENSDQPQHF.

The chain carries TRBV4-3 and TRBJ2-2; a weak D match, TRBD1 (6 bases). Per germline, CDR1 LGHNA and CDR2 YSLEER. V shed 3 bases and J shed 6 bases, with 14 bases lying between them. The CDR3 contains 15 residues. For the CDR3, the DNA is TGCGCCAGCAGCCAGCTCGGGACATACGCCGGGGAGCTGTTTTTT. Protein product: CASSQLGTYAGELFF.

V usage is TRBV21-1 and J usage is TRBJ2-3; the table gives TRBD2 as D, unverified against the DNA. TRBV21-1 is annotated as a pseudogene. CDR3 size: 18 residues. In DNA, the CDR3 is TGTGCCAGCAGCAAAGGGGTAACTAGCGCCTCTAGCACAGATACGCAGTATTTT. Protein: CASSKGVTSASSTDTQYF.